The source of this TCR beta chain is a study of blood T cells in healthy people across ages (dated by TCRdb to 2014 to 2015). Background on the whole study: In model experiments, template switching captured about one uniquely barcoded TCR beta cDNA molecule for every two T cells. Using deep sequencing normalized with unique cDNA molecular identifiers, the study measured how TCR beta repertoire diversity changes with age. The donors were divided into four age groups: young (average roughly 15 years), middle-aged (roughly 40), aged (about 61) and long-lived (about 80). To avoid experimental bias, donors of different ages were randomly spread across the sequencing lanes. Two additional independent replicas of 1 million unique cDNA reads from the same blood draw were analyzed for two donors (one aged 18 to 30 and one aged 80 or older).

Broad study findings and their caveats: Total diversity estimates from one million sequenced T cells were considered lower bounds and underestimates. Donor CMV infection status was unknown, potentially confounding age-related changes in expanded clonotypes. Observed TCR beta diversity per million T cells fell roughly linearly with age, and a significant reduction was already apparent by age around 40. There was a strong correlation between observed TCR beta diversity and the percentage of naive T cells measured by flow cytometry. Bulk unsorted PBMC profiling prevented conclusive comparison of naive and antigen-experienced compartments. Compared with the aged group, more naive CD4+ T cells, fewer expanded clones and increased TCR diversity were shown by the long-lived group, suggesting age selection.

V trim: 0 bases; J trim: 7 bases; unmatched bases: 3. CDR1 MGHDK and CDR2 SYGVNS were looked up in the germline V gene. Measured from the cysteine to the phenylalanine, the CDR3 is 14 residues long. The retained sequence is limited to the CDR3, 42 bases, with the frame set at the first base. The library was generated by 5' RACE. The run used an Illumina HiSeq 2500. A second about 6 to 11 cycle PCR used a sample-barcoded 5' primer and a J-beta primer mix. Each TCR beta cDNA molecule received a unique molecular identifier from a template-switch 5' adaptor carrying 12 random nucleotides. Each sample yielded at least 2.5 million CDR3-containing paired-end reads. First-strand cDNA was synthesized from all RNA with the Mint cDNA synthesis kit, primed by a TRBC-specific oligonucleotide. All cDNA was treated with uracil-DNA glycosylase and then went through a first 18-cycle PCR with the universal primers M1SS and BC2_uni_R. The authors' analysis ran thus. For normalization, 1 million high-quality reads were randomly selected from each sample, with every read carrying a distinct molecular identifier. Instead of being binned into consensus sequences, reads that shared molecular identifiers were thrown out. MiTCR, run with a Q25 quality threshold and the strictest error-elimination algorithm, handled CDR3 identification, clonotype clustering and error correction. A nonparametric unseen species model using Euler transformation provided a lower-bound estimate of total TCR beta diversity. The public reads were quality trimmed at Q25 with fastp and then assembled into clones with MiXCR by TCRdb, keeping productive beta chains. Each entry is one CDR3 protein sequence, shown with its most common DNA and genes. The V and J calls shown here were made by TCRdb, not taken from the authors' results. This sample has 700,000 to 850,000 distinct CDR3 sequences in its table, and around 36% of those were observed once. In total, the top ten clones hold approximately 12% of the sample.

Notes on this clonotype: No cognate antigen has been identified for it. No qualities accompany the bases; no much larger clone lies one base away.

The 39 donors, aged 6 to 90 years, were systemically healthy Caucasian individuals from Russia. Roughly 9 milliliters of peripheral blood were drawn from each donor into EDTA-treated Vacutainer tubes. Ficoll-Paque density-gradient centrifugation was used to isolate PBMCs, with at least 6 million obtained per sample. Trizol reagent was used to extract total RNA from PBMCs, with at least 5.5 micrograms per sample. For every donor, flow cytometry on a PBMC aliquot measured the percentage of naive CD45RAhigh/CD27high T cells. The sequenced sample was blood. This sequence uses TRBV25-1 and TRBJ2-1, and 7 junction bases match TRBD1. This TCR was sampled from a young man in good health. The CDR3 region reads CASSEYGTANEQFF. The bases read TGTGCCAGCAGTGAATATGGGACAGCGAATGAGCAGTTCTTC.